The 10 T cell receptor beta chains below come from one sample, sequenced in a study of blood T cell repertoires in COVID-19. Profiled with immunoSEQ multiplex PCR; TCRdb holds only in-frame clones, not every one. The sample shows 150,000 to 200,000 clones, around 91% of them seen only once. Sample: PBMCs or T cells enriched from blood (not recorded which). Receptor source: a young woman who had recovered from COVID-19.

This clone was counted once. V usage is TRBV5-4 and J usage is TRBJ2-1; 11 bases fit TRBD2. Losses at the gene ends were 3 bases for V and 0 bases for J; bases not matched to a gene: 5. This CDR3 spans 17 amino acids. CDR1 is SGHNT, CDR2 YYREEE, per germline (reference sequence). In DNA form, the CDR3 reads TGTGCCAGCAGCTCGAAAACTAGCGGGAGCTCCTACAATGAGCAGTTCTTC. Amino acids: CASSSKTSGSSYNEQFF.

The V call is TRBV7-9, the J call TRBJ2-7, with 13 bases fitting TRBD2. V was pared by 9 bases and J by 5 bases, with 10 bases of the junction left unmatched. This CDR3 has 15 residues. The V gene's germline CDR1 is SEHNR and CDR2 FQNEAQ (reference sequence). In nucleotides, the CDR3 is TGTGCCAGTGCTAAACTAGCGGGAGGGCCCAACGAGCAGTACTTC. Protein sequence: CASAKLAGGPNEQYF.

The chain combines TRBV4-3 with TRBJ2-1, with TRBD2 matching over 8 bases. Germline V CDR1 and CDR2: LGHNA, YSLEER. This CDR3 comprises 16 residues. The ends lost 4 bases at V and 0 bases at J; junction bases unmatched: 5. Written as DNA, the CDR3 is TGCGCCAGCAGCCTCATAGCGGGACCCTCCTACAATGAGCAGTTCTTC. It codes for CASSLIAGPSYNEQFF.

This clone was seen a single time. The chain has TRBV19 and TRBJ1-2, with TRBD1 as a possible D gene (5 bases). Trimming left V 3 bases short and J 4 bases short, with 9 bases between. The CDR3 has 13 residues. Germline loops: CDR1 LNHDA, CDR2 SQIVND (reference sequence). The CDR3 bases are TGTGCCAGTAGTATTCAGGGATCCTATGGCTACACCTTC. This encodes CASSIQGSYGYTF.

This clone appeared a few times. This chain uses TRBV30 with TRBJ1-6; D remains unclear. CDR1 and CDR2 from the germline V gene are GTSNPN and SVGIG (reference sequence). V was trimmed by 0 bases and J by 8 bases, leaving 8 bases between them. The CDR3 contains 13 residues. The CDR3 DNA is TGTGCCTGGAGTGTACTTGAATATTCACCCCTCCACTTT. This encodes CAWSVLEYSPLHF.

The chain uses TRBV5-1 and TRBJ2-3, with TRBD2 as a possible D gene (5 bases). Germline V gives CDR1 SGHRS, CDR2 YFSETQ. The CDR3 spans 13 residues. The V end lost 0 bases, the J end lost 5 bases, and 7 bases lay between the germline ends. The CDR3 nucleotides read TGCGCCAGCAGCTTGGGTGCGGGAGATACGCAGTATTTT. Protein product: CASSLGAGDTQYF. The full variable domain, rest sourced from reference TRBV5-1 and TRBJ2-3, is KAGVTQTPRYLIKTRGQQVTLSCSPISGHRSVSWYQQTPGQGLQFLFEYFSETQRNKGNFPGRFSGRQFSNSRSEMNVSTLELGDSALYLCASSLGAGDTQYFGPGTRLTVL.

The chain links TRBV9 to TRBJ2-5; 8 bases fit TRBD2. The CDR3 length is 15 residues. J was trimmed by 1 base and V by 3 bases; bases with no gene match: 5. CDR1 and CDR2 (germline): SGDLS, YYNGEE. CDR3 amino acids: CASSAGTSSQETQYF. In nucleotides, the CDR3 is TGTGCCAGCAGCGCAGGGACTAGTAGCCAAGAGACCCAGTACTTC.

The rearrangement links TRBV6-4 to TRBJ2-3, with 8 nucleotides matching TRBD2. The germline V gene encodes CDR1 MRHNA and CDR2 SNTAGT. CDR3 length: 16 residues. The V gene end was trimmed by 6 bases and the J gene end by 0 bases; junction bases not matched to a gene: 8. The DNA of the CDR3 is TGTGCCAGCAGCAAGACTAGCGCGGAGAGCACAGATACGCAGTATTTT. Protein: CASSKTSAESTDTQYF.

The V call is TRBV12-1, the J call TRBJ2-7; TRBD2 is the table's D call, not checked against the DNA. TRBV12-1 is annotated as a pseudogene. There are 15 residues in the CDR3. The DNA for the CDR3 is TGTGCCAGCACCCCCCCCGATTTCCGGTATTACGAGCAGTACTTC. Amino acid sequence: CASTPPDFRYYEQYF.

This chain connects TRBV5-1 to TRBJ1-4, with TRBD1 as a possible D gene (6 bases). Germline CDR1 reads SGHRS; CDR2 reads YFSETQ. This CDR3 comprises 15 residues. Trimming shortened V by 4 bases and J by 7 bases, and 17 bases separated the two germline ends. In DNA, the CDR3 is TGCGCCAGCAGCCCGGACAGAGAGGGGAGTGAAAAACTGTTTTTT. It encodes CASSPDREGSEKLFF.